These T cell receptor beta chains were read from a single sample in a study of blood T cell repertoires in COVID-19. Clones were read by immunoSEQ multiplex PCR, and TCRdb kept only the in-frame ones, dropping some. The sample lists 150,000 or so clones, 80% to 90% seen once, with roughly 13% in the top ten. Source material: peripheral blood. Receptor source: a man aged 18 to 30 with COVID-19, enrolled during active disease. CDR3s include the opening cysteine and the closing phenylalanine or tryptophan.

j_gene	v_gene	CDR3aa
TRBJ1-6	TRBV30	CAWSKGASSPLHF
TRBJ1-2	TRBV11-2	CASSFFGRGNYGYTF
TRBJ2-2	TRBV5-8	CASTSRGATTNTGELFF
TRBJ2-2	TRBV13	CASSLGPVNTGELFF
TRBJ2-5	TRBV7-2	CASSLSAGLQETQYF
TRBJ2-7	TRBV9	CASSVAVRAGGDEQYF
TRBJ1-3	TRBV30	CAWNRDNSGNTIYF
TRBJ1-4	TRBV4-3	CASSHYDRFGEKLFF
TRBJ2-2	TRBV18	CASSREGQGNTGELFF
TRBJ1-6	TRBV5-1	CASSLDTNSPLHF
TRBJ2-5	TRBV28	CASSSGSLQETQYF
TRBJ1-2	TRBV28	CASSFILGGGPSNYGYTF
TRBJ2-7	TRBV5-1	CASSFRQGRSYEQYF
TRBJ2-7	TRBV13	CASSVGTGDYEQYF
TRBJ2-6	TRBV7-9	CASSPTARAGANVLTF
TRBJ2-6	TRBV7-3	CASSLGALSGANVLTF
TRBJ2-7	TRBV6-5	CASRLTRGRSYEQYF
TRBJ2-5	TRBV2	CASSQTGRFQETQYF
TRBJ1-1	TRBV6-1	CASSERWDRPAEAFF
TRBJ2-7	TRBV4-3	CASSLGGGAYEQYF
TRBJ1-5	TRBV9	CASSEGVGSNQPQHF
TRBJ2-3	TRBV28	CASSFRSGVTGTQYF
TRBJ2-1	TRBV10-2	CASSGSSYNEQFF
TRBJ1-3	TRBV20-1	CSARKTDTIYF
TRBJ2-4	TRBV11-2	CASSLLAGLAKNIQYF
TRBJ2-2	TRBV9	CASSGQQTTGELFF
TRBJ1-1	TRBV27	CASRKRQGDAEAFF
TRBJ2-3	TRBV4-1	CASSQDLSGSTDTQYF
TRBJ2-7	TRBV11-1	CASSILLSYEQYF
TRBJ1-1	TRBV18	CASSRWPVESRGTEAFF
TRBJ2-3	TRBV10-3	CAISESTSADTQYF
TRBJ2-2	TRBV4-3	CASSQDINTGELFF
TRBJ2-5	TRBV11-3	CASSRRTGKGETQYF
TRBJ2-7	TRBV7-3	CASSMDRGESYEQYF
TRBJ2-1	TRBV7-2	CASSPGLAGLNEQFF
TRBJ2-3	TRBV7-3	CASKSSGRATDTQYF
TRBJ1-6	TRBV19	CASSISGQGSSPLHF
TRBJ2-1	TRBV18	CASSPGLSSYNEQFF
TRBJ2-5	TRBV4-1	CASSLRTGQETQYF
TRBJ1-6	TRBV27	CASSLGTGGNSPLHF
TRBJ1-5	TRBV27	CASSLGGSNQPQHF
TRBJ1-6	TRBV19	CASSPGVNSPLHF
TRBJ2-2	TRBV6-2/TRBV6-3	CASSYSLGSMNTGELFF
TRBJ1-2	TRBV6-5	CASSYSSGNYGYTF
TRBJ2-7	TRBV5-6	CASSSDTLSYEQYF
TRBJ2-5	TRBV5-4	CASSGAGDYLQETQYF